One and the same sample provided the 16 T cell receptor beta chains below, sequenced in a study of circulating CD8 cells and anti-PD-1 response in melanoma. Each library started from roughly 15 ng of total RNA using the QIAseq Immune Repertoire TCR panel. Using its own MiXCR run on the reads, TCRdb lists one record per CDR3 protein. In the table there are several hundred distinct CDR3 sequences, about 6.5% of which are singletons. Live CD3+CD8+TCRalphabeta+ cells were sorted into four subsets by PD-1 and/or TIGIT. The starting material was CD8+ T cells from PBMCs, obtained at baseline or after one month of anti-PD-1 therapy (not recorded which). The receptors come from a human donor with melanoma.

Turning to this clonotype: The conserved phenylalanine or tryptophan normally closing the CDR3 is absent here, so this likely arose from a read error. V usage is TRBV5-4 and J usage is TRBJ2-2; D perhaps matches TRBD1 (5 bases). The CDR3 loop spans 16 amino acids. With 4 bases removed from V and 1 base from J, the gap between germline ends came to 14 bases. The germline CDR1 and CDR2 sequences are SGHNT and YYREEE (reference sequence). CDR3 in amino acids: CASSPLGRLNTGELFL. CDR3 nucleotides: TGTGCCAGCAGCCCCCTGGGGCGGCTGAACACCGGGGAGCTGTTTCTT.

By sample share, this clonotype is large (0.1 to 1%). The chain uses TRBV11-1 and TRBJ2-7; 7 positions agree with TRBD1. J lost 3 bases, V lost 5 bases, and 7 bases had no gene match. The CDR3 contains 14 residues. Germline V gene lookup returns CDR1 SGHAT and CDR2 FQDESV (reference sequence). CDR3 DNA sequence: TGTGCCAGCAGCCACAGGGGCAATTACTACGAGCAGTACTTC. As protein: CASSHRGNYYEQYF.

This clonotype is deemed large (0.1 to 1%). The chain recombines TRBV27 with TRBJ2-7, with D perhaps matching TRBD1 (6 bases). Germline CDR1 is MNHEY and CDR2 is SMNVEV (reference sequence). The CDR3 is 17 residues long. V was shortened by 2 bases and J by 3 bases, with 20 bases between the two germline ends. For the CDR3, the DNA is TGTGCCAGCAGTTTACTAGGCAGGGGTGCTATCGGCTACGAGCAGTACTTC. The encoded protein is CASSLLGRGAIGYEQYF.

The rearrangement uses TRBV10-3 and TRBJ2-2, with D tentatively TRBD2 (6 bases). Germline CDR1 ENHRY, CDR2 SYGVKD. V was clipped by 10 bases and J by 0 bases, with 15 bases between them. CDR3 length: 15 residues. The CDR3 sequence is CATGLDYANTGELFF. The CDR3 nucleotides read TGTGCCACCGGGCTGGACTATGCGAACACCGGGGAGCTGTTTTTT.

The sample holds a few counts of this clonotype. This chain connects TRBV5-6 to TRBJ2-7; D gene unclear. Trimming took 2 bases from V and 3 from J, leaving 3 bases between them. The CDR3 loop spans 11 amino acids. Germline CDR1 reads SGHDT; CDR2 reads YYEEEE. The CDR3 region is CASSFNYEQYF. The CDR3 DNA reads TGTGCCAGCAGCTTTAACTACGAGCAGTACTTC.

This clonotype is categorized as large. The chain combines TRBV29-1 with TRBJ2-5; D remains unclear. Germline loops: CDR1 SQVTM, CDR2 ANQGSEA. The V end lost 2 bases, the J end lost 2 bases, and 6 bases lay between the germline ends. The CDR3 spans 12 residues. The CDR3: CSVEQLQETQYF. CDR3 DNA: TGCAGCGTTGAACAGCTACAAGAGACCCAGTACTTC.

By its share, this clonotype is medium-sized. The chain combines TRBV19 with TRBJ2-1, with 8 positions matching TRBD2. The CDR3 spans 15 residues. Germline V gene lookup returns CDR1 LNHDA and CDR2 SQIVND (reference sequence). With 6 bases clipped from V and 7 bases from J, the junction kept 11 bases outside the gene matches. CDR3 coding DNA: TGTGCCAGTAGCTTGGGCGGGGGGTCGTGGAATGAGCAGTTCTTC. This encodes CASSLGGGSWNEQFF.

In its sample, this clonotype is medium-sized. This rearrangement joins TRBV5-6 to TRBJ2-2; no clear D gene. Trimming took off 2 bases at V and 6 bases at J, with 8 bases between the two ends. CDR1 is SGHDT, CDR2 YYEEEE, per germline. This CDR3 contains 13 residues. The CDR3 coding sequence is TGTGCCAGCAGCTTAGGCAGTGCCGGGGAGCTGTTTTTT. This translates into CASSLGSAGELFF.

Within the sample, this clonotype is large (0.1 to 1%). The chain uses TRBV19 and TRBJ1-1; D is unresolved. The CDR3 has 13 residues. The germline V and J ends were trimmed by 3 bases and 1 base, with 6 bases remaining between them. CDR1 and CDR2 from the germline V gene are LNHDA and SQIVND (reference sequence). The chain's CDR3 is CASSISGNTEAFF. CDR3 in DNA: TGTGCCAGTAGTATTTCCGGGAACACTGAAGCTTTCTTT.

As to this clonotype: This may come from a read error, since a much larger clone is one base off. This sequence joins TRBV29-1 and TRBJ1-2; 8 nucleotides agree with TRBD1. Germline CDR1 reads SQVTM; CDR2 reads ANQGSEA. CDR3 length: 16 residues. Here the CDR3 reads CGVEGEQGAFSYGYTF. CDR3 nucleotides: TGCGGCGTTGAAGGAGAGCAGGGGGCCTTCTCCTATGGCTACACCTTC.

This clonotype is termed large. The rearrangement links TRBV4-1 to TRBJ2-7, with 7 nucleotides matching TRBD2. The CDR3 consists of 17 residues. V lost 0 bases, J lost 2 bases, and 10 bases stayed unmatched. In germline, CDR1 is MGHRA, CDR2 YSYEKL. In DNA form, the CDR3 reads TGCGCCAGCAGCCAAGATCCGGGGCGGGGGACGACCTACGAGCAGTACTTC. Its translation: CASSQDPGRGTTYEQYF.

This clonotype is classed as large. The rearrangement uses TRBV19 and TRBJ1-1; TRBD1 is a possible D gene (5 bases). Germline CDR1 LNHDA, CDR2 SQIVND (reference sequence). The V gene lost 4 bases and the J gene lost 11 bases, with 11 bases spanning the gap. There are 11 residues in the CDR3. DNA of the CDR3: TGTGCCAGTAGTACCAGGTGGGGCGCTTTCTTT. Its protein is CASSTRWGAFF. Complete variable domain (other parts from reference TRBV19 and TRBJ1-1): DGGITQSPKYLFRKEGQNVTLSCEQNLNHDAMYWYRQDPGQGLRLIYYSQIVNDFQKGDIAEGYSVSREKKESFPLTVTSAQKNPTAFYLCASSTRWGAFFGQGTRLTVV.

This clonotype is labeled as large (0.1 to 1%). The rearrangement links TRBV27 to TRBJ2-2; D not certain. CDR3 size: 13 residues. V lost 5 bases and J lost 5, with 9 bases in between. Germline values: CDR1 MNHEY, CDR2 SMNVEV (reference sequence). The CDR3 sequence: CASSRPVTGELFF. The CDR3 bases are TGTGCCAGCAGTCGTCCGGTGACCGGGGAGCTGTTTTTT.

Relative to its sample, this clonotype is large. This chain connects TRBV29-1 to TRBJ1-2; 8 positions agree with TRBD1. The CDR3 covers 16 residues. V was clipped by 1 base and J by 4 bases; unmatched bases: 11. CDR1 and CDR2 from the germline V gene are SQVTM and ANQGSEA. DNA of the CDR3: TGCAGCGTTGAAGGAGAGCAGGGGGCCTTCTCCTATGGCTACACCTTC. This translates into CSVEGEQGAFSYGYTF.

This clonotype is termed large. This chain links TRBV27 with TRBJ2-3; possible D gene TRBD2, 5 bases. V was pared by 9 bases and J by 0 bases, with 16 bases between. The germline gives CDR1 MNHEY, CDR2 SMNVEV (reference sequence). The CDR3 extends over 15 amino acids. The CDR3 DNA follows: TGTGCCAGGGGAGACTGGAGGACTAGCACAGATACGCAGTATTTT. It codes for CARGDWRTSTDTQYF.

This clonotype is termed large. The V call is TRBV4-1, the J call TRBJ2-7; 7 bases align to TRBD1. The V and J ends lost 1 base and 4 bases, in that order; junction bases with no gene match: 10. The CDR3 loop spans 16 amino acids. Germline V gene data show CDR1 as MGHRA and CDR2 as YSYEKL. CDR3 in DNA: TGCGCCAGCAGCCAAGGTTCGGACAGGCCTACTTACGAGCAGTACTTC. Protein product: CASSQGSDRPTYEQYF.